This paragraph covers one T cell receptor (beta chain) sequence. The antigen is unknown. This CDR3 spans 16 amino acids. Germline assignment: CDR1 SQVTM and CDR2 ANQGSEA. The use of a sample-barcoded 5' primer and a J-beta primer mix characterized a second PCR of roughly 6 to 11 cycles. TCRdb processed the 5' RACE reads anew with MiXCR; each CDR3 protein has one entry. The data contain roughly 1.9 million distinct CDR3 sequences, more than 35% of them singletons. The data belong to a study of blood T cells in healthy people across ages. Study-wide points: Samples with more naive T cells showed higher observed beta diversity.

V is TRBV29-1 and J is TRBJ2-7, with 14 bases identical to TRBD2. The end of the DNA aligns better with TRBJ2-5, so the J call may be wrong. The sequenced material came from blood. This sequence was found in a human donor in good health. Here the CDR3 reads CSTTETSGGALETQYF. The CDR3, as DNA: TGCAGCACTACCGAGACTAGCGGGGGGGCCTTGGAGACCCAGTACTTC.